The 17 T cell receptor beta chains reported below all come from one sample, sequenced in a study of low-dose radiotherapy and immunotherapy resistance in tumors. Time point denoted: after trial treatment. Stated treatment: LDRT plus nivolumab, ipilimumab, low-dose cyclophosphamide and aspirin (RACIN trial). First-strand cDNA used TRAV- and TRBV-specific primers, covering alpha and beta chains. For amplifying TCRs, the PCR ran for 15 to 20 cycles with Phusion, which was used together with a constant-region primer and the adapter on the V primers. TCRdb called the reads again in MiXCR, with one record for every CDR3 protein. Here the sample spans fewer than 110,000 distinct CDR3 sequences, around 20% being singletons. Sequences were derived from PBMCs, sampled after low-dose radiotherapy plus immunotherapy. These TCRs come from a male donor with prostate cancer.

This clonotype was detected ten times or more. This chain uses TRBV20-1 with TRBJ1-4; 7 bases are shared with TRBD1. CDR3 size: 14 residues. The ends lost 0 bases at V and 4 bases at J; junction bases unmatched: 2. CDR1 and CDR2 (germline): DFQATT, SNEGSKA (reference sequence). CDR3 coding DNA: TGCAGTGCTAGAGAGGGACAGTTTAATGAAAAACTGTTTTTT. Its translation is CSAREGQFNEKLFF.

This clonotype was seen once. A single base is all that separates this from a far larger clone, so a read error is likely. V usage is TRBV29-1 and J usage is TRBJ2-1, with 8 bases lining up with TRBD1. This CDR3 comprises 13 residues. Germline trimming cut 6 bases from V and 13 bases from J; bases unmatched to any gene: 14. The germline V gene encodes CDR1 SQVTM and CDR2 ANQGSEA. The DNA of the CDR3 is TGCAGCGTCCCCGACAGGGGAGGAGAGACCCAGTTCTTC. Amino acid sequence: CSVPDRGGETQFF.

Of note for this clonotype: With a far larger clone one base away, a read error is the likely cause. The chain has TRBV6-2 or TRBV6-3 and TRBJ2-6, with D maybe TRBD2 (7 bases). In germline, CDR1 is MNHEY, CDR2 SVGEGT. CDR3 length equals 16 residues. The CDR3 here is CASSSGGANGANVRTF. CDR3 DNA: TGTGCCAGCAGTTCGGGGGGCGCGAATGGGGCCAACGTCCGGACTTTC.

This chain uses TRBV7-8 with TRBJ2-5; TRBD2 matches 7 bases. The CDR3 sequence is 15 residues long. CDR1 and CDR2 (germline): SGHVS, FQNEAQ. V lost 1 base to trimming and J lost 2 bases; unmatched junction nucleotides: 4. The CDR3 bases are TGTGCCAGCAGCTTAGACGGGACTAATCAAGAGACCCAGTACTTC. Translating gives CASSLDGTNQETQYF. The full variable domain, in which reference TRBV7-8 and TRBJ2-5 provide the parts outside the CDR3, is GAGVSQSPRYKVAKRGQDVALRCDPISGHVSLFWYQQALGQGPEFLTYFQNEAQLDKSGLPSDRFFAERPEGSVSTLKIQRTQQEDSAVYLCASSLDGTNQETQYFGPGTRLLVL.

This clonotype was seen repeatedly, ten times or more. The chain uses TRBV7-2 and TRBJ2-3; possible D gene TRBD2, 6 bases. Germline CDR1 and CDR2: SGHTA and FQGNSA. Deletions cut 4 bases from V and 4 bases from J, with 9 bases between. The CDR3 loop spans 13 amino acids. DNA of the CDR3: TGTGCCAGCAGCTATTCGGGGGCAGATACGCAGTATTTT. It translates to CASSYSGADTQYF.

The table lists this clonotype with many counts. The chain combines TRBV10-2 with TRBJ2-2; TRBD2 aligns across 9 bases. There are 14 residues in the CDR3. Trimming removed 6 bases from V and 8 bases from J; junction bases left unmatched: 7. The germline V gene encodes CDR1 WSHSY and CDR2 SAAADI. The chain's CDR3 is CASRASGVSGELFF. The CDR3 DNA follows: TGCGCCAGCAGGGCTAGCGGGGTATCTGGGGAGCTGTTTTTT.

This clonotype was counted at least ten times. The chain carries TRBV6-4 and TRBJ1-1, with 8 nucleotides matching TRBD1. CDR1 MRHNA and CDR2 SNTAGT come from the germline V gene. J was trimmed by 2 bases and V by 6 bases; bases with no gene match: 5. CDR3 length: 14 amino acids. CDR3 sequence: CASREDRANTEAFF. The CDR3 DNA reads TGTGCCAGCAGGGAGGACAGGGCAAACACTGAAGCTTTCTTT.

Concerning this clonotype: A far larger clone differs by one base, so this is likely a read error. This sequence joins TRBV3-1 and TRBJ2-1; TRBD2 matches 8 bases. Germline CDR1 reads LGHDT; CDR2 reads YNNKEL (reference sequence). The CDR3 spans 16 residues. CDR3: CAGSEESGGRYNEQFF. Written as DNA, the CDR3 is TGTGCCGGCAGTGAAGAAAGCGGGGGCCGATACAATGAGCAGTTCTTC.

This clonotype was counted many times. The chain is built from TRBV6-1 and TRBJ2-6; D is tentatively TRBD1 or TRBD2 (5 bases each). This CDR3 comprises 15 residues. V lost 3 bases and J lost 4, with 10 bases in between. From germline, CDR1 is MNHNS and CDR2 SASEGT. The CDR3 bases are TGTGCCAGCAGTGACCGAGGGGTAGGGGCCAACGTCCTGACTTTC. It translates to CASSDRGVGANVLTF.

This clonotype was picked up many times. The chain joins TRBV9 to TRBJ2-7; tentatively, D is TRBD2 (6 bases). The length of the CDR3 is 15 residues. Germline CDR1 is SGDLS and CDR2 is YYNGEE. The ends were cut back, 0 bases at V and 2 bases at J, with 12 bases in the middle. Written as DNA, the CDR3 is TGTGCCAGCAGCGTAGCGGCGGGGAGTCCCTACGAGCAGTACTTC. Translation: CASSVAAGSPYEQYF.

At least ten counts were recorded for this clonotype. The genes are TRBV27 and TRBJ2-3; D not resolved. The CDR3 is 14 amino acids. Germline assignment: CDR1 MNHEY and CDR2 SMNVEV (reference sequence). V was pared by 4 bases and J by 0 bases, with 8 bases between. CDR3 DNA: TGTGCCAGCAGTTCCCTCCCCAGCACAGATACGCAGTATTTT. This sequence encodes CASSSLPSTDTQYF.

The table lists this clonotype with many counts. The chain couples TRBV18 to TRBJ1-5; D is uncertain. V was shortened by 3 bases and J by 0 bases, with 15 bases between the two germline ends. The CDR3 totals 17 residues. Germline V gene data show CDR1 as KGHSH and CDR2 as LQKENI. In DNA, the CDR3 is TGTGCCAGCTCACCGGCTGCGTCCGGATATAGCAATCAGCCCCAGCATTTT. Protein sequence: CASSPAASGYSNQPQHF.

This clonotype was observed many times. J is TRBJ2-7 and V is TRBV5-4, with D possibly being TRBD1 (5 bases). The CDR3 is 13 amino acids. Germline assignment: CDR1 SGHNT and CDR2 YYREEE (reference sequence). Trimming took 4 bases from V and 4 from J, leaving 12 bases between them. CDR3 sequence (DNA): TGTGCCAGCAGCGGGCCAGGGCTTTACGAGCAGTACTTC. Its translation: CASSGPGLYEQYF.

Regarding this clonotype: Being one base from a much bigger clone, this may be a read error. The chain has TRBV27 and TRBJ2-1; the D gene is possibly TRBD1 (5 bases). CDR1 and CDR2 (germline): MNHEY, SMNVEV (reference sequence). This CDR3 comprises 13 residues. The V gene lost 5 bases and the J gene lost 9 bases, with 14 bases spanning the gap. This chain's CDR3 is CASSRAGSSEQFF. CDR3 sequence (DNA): TGTGCCAGCAGTCGGGCAGGGTCCAGTGAGCAGTTCTTC.

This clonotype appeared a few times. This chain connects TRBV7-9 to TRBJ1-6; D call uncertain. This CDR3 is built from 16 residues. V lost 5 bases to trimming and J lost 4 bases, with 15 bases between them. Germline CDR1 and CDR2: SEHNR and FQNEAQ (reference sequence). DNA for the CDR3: TGTGCCAGCAGCGCCTTCAGAATGCTATATAATTCACCCCTCCACTTT. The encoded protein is CASSAFRMLYNSPLHF.

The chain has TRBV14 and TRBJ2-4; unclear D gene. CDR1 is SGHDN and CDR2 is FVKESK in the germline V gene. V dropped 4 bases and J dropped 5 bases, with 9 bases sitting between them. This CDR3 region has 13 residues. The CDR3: CASSPSQQNIQYF. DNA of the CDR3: TGTGCCAGCAGCCCGTCACAGCAAAACATTCAGTACTTC.

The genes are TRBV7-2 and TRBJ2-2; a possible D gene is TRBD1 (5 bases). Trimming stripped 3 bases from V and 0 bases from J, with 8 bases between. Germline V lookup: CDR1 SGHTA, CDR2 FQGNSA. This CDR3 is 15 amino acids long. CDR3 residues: CASSFDSANTGELFF. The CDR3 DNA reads TGTGCCAGCAGCTTCGACAGTGCGAACACCGGGGAGCTGTTTTTT. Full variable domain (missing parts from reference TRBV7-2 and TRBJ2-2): GAGVSQSPSNKVTEKGKDVELRCDPISGHTALYWYRQSLGQGLEFLIYFQGNSAPDKSGLPSDRFSAERTGGSVSTLTIQRTQQEDSAVYLCASSFDSANTGELFFGEGSRLTVL.